These 10 T cell receptor beta chains were sequenced from one sample in a study of blood T cell repertoires in COVID-19. Clones were sequenced by immunoSEQ multiplex PCR, and TCRdb holds only the in-frame ones, with some missing. The data show around 180,000 clones, about 81% seen once. The specimen sequenced was peripheral blood. Receptor source: an elderly woman with COVID-19, enrolled during active disease.

The CDR3 sequence is CATSLAGDGETQYF. CDR3 bases: TGTGCCACCTCACTAGCGGGAGACGGGGAGACCCAGTACTTC. V and J are TRBV27 and TRBJ2-5; 11 bases line up with TRBD2. Germline trimming cut 10 bases from V and 5 bases from J; bases unmatched to any gene: 9. This CDR3 region has 14 residues. Germline V gene lookup returns CDR1 MNHEY and CDR2 SMNVEV (reference sequence).

V is TRBV6-6 and J is TRBJ1-1; D gene unclear. Germline V gives CDR1 MNHNY, CDR2 SVGAGI (reference sequence). The CDR3 consists of 13 residues. V was pared by 3 bases and J by 5 bases, with 10 bases between. The CDR3 DNA follows: TGTGCCAGCAGTTATGTCTCCTCTACTGAAGCTTTCTTT. Translation: CASSYVSSTEAFF.

The CDR3 DNA reads TGTGCCAGCAGTCCGGGACTAGCGGGGGGACGACAAGAGACCCAGTACTTC. This translates into CASSPGLAGGRQETQYF. V usage is TRBV27 and J usage is TRBJ2-5; 15 bases agree with TRBD2. Trimming took 5 bases from V and 2 from J; bases not matched to a gene: 6. There are 17 residues in the CDR3. Per germline, CDR1 MNHEY and CDR2 SMNVEV (reference sequence).

The rearrangement uses TRBV9 and TRBJ2-5; TRBD2 matches 9 bases. Germline CDR1 SGDLS, CDR2 YYNGEE. The CDR3 totals 15 residues. The ends lost 4 bases at V and 5 bases at J; junction bases unmatched: 9. The CDR3 DNA follows: TGTGCCAGCAGCCCCGGGGGACTAGCTGGCGAGACCCAGTACTTC. Translation: CASSPGGLAGETQYF. Full variable domain (outside the CDR3, taken from reference TRBV9 and TRBJ2-5): DSGVTQTPKHLITATGQRVTLRCSPRSGDLSVYWYQQSLDQGLQFLIQYYNGEERAKGNILERFSAQQFPDLHSELNLSSLELGDSALYFCASSPGGLAGETQYFGPGTRLLVL.

The CDR3 region has the DNA TGTGCCAGCAGCTCCGGGACAGGTGCTTTCTATGGCTACACCTTC. This translates into CASSSGTGAFYGYTF. The chain is built from TRBV5-6 and TRBJ1-2; 8 nucleotides agree with TRBD1. V lost 3 bases to trimming and J lost 4 bases; unmatched junction nucleotides: 8. The CDR3 extends over 15 amino acids. Germline CDR1 reads SGHDT; CDR2 reads YYEEEE.

This clone has only one observation. The chain carries TRBV10-3 and TRBJ2-3, with 7 bases lining up with TRBD2. The V gene end was trimmed by 6 bases and the J gene end by 6 bases; junction bases not matched to a gene: 12. The CDR3 runs 15 residues. Germline values: CDR1 ENHRY, CDR2 SYGVKD. The CDR3 protein is CAIRNSGLDPDTQYF. CDR3 sequence (DNA): TGTGCCATCAGAAATAGCGGGTTAGACCCTGATACGCAGTATTTT.

The chain joins TRBV6-5 to TRBJ2-7; 7 bases match TRBD2. There are 14 residues in the CDR3. With 6 bases clipped from V and 4 bases from J, the junction kept 9 bases outside the gene matches. The germline V gene encodes CDR1 MNHEY and CDR2 SVGAGI. The CDR3 nucleotides read TGTGCCAGCAGCTCCCTGGGGGGGAATTACGAGCAGTACTTC. Amino acids: CASSSLGGNYEQYF.

V is TRBV30 and J is TRBJ1-6; 7 bases match TRBD1. The CDR3 covers 14 residues. CDR1 and CDR2 (germline): GTSNPN, SVGIG (reference sequence). V shed 2 bases, J shed 7 bases, and the junction held 5 bases outside the gene matches. The CDR3 DNA follows: TGTGCCTGGAGTACCGGGACAGTCAATTCACCCCTCCACTTT. Translation: CAWSTGTVNSPLHF.

V gene TRBV6-5 combines with J gene TRBJ1-2; the match to TRBD1 covers 9 bases. After removal of 7 bases from V and 5 bases from J, the junction contained 11 bases not matched to a gene. The CDR3 contains 15 residues. Looked up from germline, CDR1 is MNHEY and CDR2 is SVGAGI. The DNA of the CDR3 is TGTGCCAGCATTACCTACAGGGGGCAAATTTATGGCTACACCTTC. Translation gives CASITYRGQIYGYTF.

The sample holds a few counts of this clone. This chain joins TRBV5-1 and TRBJ2-3; D may be TRBD1 (5 bases). The CDR3 extends over 14 amino acids. The V gene's germline CDR1 is SGHRS and CDR2 YFSETQ. The ends were cut back, 0 bases at V and 3 bases at J, with 8 bases in the middle. The CDR3 is CASSLEGATDTQYF. In DNA, the CDR3 is TGCGCCAGCAGCTTGGAAGGGGCGACAGATACGCAGTATTTT.